The rows below give T cell receptor beta chains drawn from one sample of a study of early T cells in non-severe SARS-CoV-2 infection. TCRdb reprocessed the 5' RACE reads via MiXCR and lists one record per CDR3 protein. The sample yields about 59,000 distinct CDR3 sequences, roughly an eighth seen once. Sample: whole blood, taken at baseline. These receptors were collected from an adult who was a healthcare worker with PCR-confirmed SARS-CoV-2 infection or an uninfected control (not recorded which). Both conserved end residues are part of each CDR3. D genes are given only for firm matches. Where a row states a size, it is once, few, many or the class of an expanded clone; other rows omit it.

CDR3aa	CDR3nt	abundance	j_gene	v_gene	d_gene
CASSGQGISNQPQHF	TGTGCCAGCAGCGGTCAGGGGATTAGCAATCAGCCCCAGCATTTT	.	TRBJ1-5	TRBV2	.
CASSVLAVSSYNEQFF	TGTGCCAGCAGTGTACTAGCGGTGAGCTCCTACAATGAGCAGTTCTTC	few	TRBJ2-1	TRBV27	TRBD2
CASSTGTLQLQETQYF	TGTGCCAGCAGTACCGGGACTCTCCAACTACAAGAGACCCAGTACTTC	many	TRBJ2-5	TRBV2	.
CASNPGRSYNEQFF	TGTGCCAGCAACCCCGGGCGCTCCTACAATGAGCAGTTCTTC	.	TRBJ2-1	TRBV7-8	.
CASSPPRRGGLLDTQYF	TGTGCCAGCAGCCCCCCCCGGCGAGGGGGCCTGCTTGATACGCAGTATTTT	many	TRBJ2-3	TRBV5-5	TRBD1
CASSPLAGGGTDTQFF	TGTGCCAGCAGCCCCTTGGCCGGGGGAGGCACAGATACGCAGTTTTTT	.	TRBJ2-3	TRBV7-2	.
CSVGRTGVSTNEKLFF	TGCAGCGTTGGGAGGACAGGAGTTTCAACTAATGAAAAACTGTTTTTT	many	TRBJ1-4	TRBV29-1	TRBD1
CASSPPFDNEQFF	TGTGCCAGCAGCCCCCCGTTTGACAATGAGCAGTTCTTC	few	TRBJ2-1	TRBV11-2	.
CASSLSGGYTGELFF	TGTGCCAGCAGCTTATCCGGCGGTTACACCGGGGAGCTGTTTTTT	many	TRBJ2-2	TRBV7-2	.
CASSWDFREREQYF	TGCGCCAGCAGCTGGGATTTCAGGGAGCGCGAGCAGTACTTC	.	TRBJ2-7	TRBV5-1	.
CASSHTKGTNTEAFF	TGTGCCAGCAGCCACACGAAGGGGACGAACACTGAAGCTTTCTTT	.	TRBJ1-1	TRBV7-9	.